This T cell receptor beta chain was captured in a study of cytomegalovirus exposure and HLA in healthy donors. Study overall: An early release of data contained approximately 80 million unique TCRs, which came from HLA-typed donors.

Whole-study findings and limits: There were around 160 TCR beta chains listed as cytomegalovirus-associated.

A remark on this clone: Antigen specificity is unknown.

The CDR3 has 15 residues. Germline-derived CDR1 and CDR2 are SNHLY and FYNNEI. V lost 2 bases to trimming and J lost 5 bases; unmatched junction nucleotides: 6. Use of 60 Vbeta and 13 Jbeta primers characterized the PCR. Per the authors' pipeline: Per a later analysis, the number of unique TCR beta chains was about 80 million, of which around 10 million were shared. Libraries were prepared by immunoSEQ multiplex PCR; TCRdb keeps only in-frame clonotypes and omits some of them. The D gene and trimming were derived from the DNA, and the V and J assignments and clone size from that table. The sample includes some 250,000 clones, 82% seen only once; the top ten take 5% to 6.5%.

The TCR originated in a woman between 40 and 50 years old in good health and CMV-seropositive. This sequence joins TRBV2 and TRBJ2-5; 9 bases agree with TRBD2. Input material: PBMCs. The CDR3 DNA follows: TGTGCCAGCAGTGAATTGCGGGGGGGAGGGGAGACCCAGTACTTC. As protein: CASSELRGGGETQYF.